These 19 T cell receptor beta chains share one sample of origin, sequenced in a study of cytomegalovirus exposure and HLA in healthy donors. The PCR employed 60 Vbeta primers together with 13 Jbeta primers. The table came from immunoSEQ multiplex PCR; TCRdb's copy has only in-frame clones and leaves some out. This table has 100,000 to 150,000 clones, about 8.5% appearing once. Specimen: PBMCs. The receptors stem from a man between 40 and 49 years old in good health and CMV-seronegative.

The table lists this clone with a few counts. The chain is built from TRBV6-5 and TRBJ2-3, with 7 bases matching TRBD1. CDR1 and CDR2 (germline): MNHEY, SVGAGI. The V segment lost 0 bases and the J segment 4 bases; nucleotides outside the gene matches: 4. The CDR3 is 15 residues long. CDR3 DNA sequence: TGTGCCAGCAGTTACTCGAACAGGGGCCCAGATACGCAGTATTTT. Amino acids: CASSYSNRGPDTQYF.

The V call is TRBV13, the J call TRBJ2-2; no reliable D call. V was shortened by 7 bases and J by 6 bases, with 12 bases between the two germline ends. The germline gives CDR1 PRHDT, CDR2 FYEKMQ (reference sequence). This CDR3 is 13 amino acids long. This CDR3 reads CASTPGPAGELFF. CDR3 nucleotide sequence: TGTGCCAGCACCCCTGGCCCCGCCGGGGAGCTGTTTTTT.

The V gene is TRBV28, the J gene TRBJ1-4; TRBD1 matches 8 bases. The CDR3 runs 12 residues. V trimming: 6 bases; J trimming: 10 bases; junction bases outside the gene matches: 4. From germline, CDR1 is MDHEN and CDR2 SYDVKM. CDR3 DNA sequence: TGTGCCAGCAGGACAGGGGATGGAAAACTGTTTTTT. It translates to CASRTGDGKLFF.

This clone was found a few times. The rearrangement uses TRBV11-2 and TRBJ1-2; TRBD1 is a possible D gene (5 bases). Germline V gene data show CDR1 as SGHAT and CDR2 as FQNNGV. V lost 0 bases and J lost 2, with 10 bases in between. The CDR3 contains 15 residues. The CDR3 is CASSLDSGGNYGYTF. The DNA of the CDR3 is TGTGCCAGCAGCTTAGATTCGGGGGGGAACTATGGCTACACCTTC.

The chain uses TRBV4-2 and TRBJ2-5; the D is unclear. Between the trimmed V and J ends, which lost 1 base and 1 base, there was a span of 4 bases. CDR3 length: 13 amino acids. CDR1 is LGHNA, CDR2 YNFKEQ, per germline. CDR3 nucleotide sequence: TGTGCCAGCAGCCAAGGGAGCCAAGAGACCCAGTACTTC. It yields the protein CASSQGSQETQYF.

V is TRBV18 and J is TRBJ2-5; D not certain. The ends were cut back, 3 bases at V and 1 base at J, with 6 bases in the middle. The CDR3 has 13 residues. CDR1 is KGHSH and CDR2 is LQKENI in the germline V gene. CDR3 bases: TGTGCCAGCTCACCGGCCTTCCAAGAGACCCAGTACTTC. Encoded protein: CASSPAFQETQYF.

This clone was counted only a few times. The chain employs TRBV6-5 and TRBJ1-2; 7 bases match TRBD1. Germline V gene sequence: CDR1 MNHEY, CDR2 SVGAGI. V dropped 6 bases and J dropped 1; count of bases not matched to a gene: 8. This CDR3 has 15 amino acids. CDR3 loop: CASRLSQGDNYGYTF. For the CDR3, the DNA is TGTGCCAGCAGGCTTAGCCAGGGGGATAACTATGGCTACACCTTC.

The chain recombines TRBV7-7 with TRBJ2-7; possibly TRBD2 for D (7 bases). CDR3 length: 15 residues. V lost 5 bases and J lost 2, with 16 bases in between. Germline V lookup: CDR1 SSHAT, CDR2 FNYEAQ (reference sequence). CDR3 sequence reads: CASSPQAGAAYEQYF. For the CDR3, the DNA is TGTGCCAGCAGCCCCCAGGCGGGGGCGGCCTACGAGCAGTACTTC.

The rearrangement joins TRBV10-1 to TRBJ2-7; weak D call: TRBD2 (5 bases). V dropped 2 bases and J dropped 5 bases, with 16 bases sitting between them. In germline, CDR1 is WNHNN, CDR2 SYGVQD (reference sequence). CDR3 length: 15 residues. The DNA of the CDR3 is TGCGCCAGCAGTGAGGAAGGGAGTAAGACCGACGAGCAGTACTTC. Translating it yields CASSEEGSKTDEQYF.

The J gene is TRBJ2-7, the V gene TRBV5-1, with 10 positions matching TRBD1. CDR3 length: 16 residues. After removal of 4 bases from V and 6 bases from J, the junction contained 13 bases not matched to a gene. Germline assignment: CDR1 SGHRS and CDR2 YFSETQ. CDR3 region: CASSGDRGDTHGEQYF. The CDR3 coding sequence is TGCGCCAGCAGCGGGGACAGGGGAGATACCCATGGCGAGCAGTACTTC.

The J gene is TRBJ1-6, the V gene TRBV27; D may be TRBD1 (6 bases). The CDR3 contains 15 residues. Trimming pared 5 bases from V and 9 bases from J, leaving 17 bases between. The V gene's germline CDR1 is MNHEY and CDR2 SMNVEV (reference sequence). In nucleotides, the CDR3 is TGTGCCAGCAGTCCAATACAGGGTTTAACTTCACCCCTCCACTTT. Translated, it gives CASSPIQGLTSPLHF.

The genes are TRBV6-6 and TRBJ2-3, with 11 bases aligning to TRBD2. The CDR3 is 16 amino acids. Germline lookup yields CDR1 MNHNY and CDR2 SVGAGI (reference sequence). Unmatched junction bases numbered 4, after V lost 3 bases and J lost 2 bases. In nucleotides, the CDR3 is TGTGCCAGCAGTTATCAGACTAGCGGGACCACAGATACGCAGTATTTT. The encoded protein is CASSYQTSGTTDTQYF.

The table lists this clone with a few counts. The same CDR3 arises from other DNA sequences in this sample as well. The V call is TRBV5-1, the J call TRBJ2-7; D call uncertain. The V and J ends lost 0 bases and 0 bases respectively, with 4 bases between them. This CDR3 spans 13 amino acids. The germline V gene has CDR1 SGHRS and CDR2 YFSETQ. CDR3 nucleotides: TGCGCCAGCAGCTTGGCAGGCTCCTACGAGCAGTACTTC. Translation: CASSLAGSYEQYF. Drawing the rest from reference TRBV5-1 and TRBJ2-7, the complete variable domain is KAGVTQTPRYLIKTRGQQVTLSCSPISGHRSVSWYQQTPGQGLQFLFEYFSETQRNKGNFPGRFSGRQFSNSRSEMNVSTLELGDSALYLCASSLAGSYEQYFGPGTRLTVT.

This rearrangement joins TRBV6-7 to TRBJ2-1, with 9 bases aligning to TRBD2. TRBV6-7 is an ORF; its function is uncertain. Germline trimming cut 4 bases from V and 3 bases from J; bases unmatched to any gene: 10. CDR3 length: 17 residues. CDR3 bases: TGTGCCAGCAGTTCCCGTTTGCGGGGGGGCAGCTACAATGAGCAGTTCTTC. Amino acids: CASSSRLRGGSYNEQFF.

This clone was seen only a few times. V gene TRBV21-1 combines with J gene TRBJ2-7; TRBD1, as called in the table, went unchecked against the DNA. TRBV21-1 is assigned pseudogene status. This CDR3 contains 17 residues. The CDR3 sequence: CASSKPPGQGVPYEQYF. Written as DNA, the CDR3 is TGTGCCAGCAGCAAACCCCCGGGACAGGGAGTCCCCTACGAGCAGTACTTC.

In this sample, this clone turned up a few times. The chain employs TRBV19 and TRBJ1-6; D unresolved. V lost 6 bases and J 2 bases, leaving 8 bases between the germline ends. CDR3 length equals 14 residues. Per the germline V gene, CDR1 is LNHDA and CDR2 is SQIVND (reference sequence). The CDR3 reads CASSQRAYNSPLHF. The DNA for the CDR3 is TGTGCCAGTAGCCAGCGGGCCTATAATTCACCCCTCCACTTT.

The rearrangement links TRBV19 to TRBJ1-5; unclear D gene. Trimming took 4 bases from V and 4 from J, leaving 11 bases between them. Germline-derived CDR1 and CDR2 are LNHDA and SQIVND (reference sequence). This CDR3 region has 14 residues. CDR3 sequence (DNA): TGTGCCAGTAGTACGGCAGCGACTAATCAGCCCCAGCATTTT. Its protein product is CASSTAATNQPQHF.

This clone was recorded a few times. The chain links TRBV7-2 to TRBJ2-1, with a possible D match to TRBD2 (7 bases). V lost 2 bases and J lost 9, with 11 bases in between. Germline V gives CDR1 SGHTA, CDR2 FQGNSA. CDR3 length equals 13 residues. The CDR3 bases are TGTGCCAGCAGCTTAAGGGGGGGCACTGAGCAGTTCTTC. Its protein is CASSLRGGTEQFF.

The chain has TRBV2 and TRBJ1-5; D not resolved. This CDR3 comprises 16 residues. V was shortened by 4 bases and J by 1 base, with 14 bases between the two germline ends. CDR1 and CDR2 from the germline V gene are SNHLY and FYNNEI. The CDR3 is CASSARGPRSNQPQHF. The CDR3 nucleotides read TGTGCCAGCAGTGCTCGAGGCCCGAGGAGCAATCAGCCCCAGCATTTT.